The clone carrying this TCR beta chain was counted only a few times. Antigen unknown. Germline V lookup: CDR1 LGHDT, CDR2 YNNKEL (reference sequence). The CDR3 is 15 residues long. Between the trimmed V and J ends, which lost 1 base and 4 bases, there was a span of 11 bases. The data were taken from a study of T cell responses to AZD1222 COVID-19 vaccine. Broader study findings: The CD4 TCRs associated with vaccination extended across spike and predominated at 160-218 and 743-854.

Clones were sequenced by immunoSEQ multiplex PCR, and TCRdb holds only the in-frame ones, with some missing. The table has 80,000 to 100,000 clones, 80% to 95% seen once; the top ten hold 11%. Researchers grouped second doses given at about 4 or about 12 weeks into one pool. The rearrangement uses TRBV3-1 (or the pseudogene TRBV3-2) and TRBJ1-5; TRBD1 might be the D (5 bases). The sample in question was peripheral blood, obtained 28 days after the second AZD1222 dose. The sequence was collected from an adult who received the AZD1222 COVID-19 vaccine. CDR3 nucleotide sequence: TGTGCCAGCAGCCAAGCGGGGACCAGTAATCAGCCCCAGCATTTT. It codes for CASSQAGTSNQPQHF.